A selection of T cell receptor beta chains follows, all from one sample in a study of shared clonotypes between healthy human individuals. Assay: immunoSEQ multiplex PCR; the TCRdb copy retains only in-frame clones and omits some. The sample consists of over 1.5 million clones, 98% of them appearing once. Sequencing used naive CD4+ T cells sorted from blood. The receptors originated from a man in his thirties or forties in good health. Both conserved end residues are part of each CDR3. A D gene is named only where the DNA matches it firmly. The size field is filled for only some rows; it gives once, few, many or a size class.

j_gene: TRBJ2-5; v_gene: TRBV30; d_gene: NA; abundance: NA; CDR3nt: TGTGCCTGGAGTGAAATTGGCACTCTCCAAGAGACCCAGTACTTC; CDR3aa: CAWSEIGTLQETQYF
j_gene: TRBJ2-7; v_gene: TRBV6-1; d_gene: TRBD1; abundance: once; CDR3nt: TGTGCCAGCAGATCGACAGGGGGCCCCTACGAGCAGTACTTC; CDR3aa: CASRSTGGPYEQYF
j_gene: TRBJ2-2; v_gene: TRBV28; d_gene: NA; abundance: NA; CDR3nt: TGTGCCAGCAGTTGGGTTATGGACACCGGGGAGCTGTTTTTT; CDR3aa: CASSWVMDTGELFF
j_gene: TRBJ1-2; v_gene: TRBV9; d_gene: NA; abundance: NA; CDR3nt: TGTGCCAGCTTCAGGGTACGCTACACCTTC; CDR3aa: CASFRVRYTF
j_gene: TRBJ1-1; v_gene: TRBV4-1; d_gene: NA; abundance: NA; CDR3nt: TGCGCCAGCAGCCATCCCCTCAGGGACACTGAAGCTTTCTTT; CDR3aa: CASSHPLRDTEAFF
j_gene: TRBJ2-1; v_gene: TRBV5-1; d_gene: NA; abundance: NA; CDR3nt: TGCGCCAGCAGCTTGGATGGCTTGCCCCTCAACAATGAGCAGTTCTTC; CDR3aa: CASSLDGLPLNNEQFF
j_gene: TRBJ1-2; v_gene: TRBV5-1; d_gene: TRBD1; abundance: NA; CDR3nt: TGCGCCAGCAGCAGGGACAGGGGTAACTATGGCTACACCTTC; CDR3aa: CASSRDRGNYGYTF
j_gene: TRBJ1-5; v_gene: TRBV7-2; d_gene: NA; abundance: NA; CDR3nt: TGTGCCAGCAGCCCCCAAGGACGGGACCCACGGCCCCAGCATTTT; CDR3aa: CASSPQGRDPRPQHF
j_gene: TRBJ1-5; v_gene: TRBV30; d_gene: NA; abundance: NA; CDR3nt: TGTGCCTGGAGTGTTGGGAGCAATCAGCCCCAGCATTTT; CDR3aa: CAWSVGSNQPQHF
j_gene: TRBJ2-7; v_gene: TRBV6-1; d_gene: TRBD2; abundance: once; CDR3nt: TGTGCCAGCAGTGTACCGGGACTAGTTGACTACGAGCAGTACTTC; CDR3aa: CASSVPGLVDYEQYF
j_gene: TRBJ1-2; v_gene: TRBV28; d_gene: NA; abundance: NA; CDR3nt: TGTGCCAGCAGTCCCCCAGTCCCCGGGCGGGGTGACTATGGCTACACCTTC; CDR3aa: CASSPPVPGRGDYGYTF
j_gene: TRBJ2-1; v_gene: TRBV11-2; d_gene: NA; abundance: NA; CDR3nt: TGTGCCAGCAGCTCACTCAGGGAATGGAATGAGCAGTTCTTC; CDR3aa: CASSSLREWNEQFF
j_gene: TRBJ2-3; v_gene: TRBV5-5; d_gene: NA; abundance: NA; CDR3nt: TGTGCCAGCAGCTTTGGGCGGGTGGGTAGCACAGATACGCAGTATTTT; CDR3aa: CASSFGRVGSTDTQYF
j_gene: TRBJ2-1; v_gene: TRBV27; d_gene: TRBD1; abundance: once; CDR3nt: TGTGCCAGCAGTTTAGATACGGGACAGGTTTACAATGAGCAGTTCTTC; CDR3aa: CASSLDTGQVYNEQFF
j_gene: TRBJ1-5; v_gene: TRBV18; d_gene: TRBD1; abundance: NA; CDR3nt: TGTGCCAGCTCACTTGGCGGGACAGCCAGCAATCAGCCCCAGCATTTT; CDR3aa: CASSLGGTASNQPQHF
j_gene: TRBJ1-2; v_gene: TRBV6-1; d_gene: NA; abundance: once; CDR3nt: TGTGCCAGCAGCGCCCCGAGGGCGAGGGCACGCGGCTACACCTTC; CDR3aa: CASSAPRARARGYTF
j_gene: TRBJ2-6; v_gene: TRBV2; d_gene: NA; abundance: NA; CDR3nt: TGTGCCAGCAGTGTCGACAAAGAATCCTCTGGGGCCAACGTCCTGACTTTC; CDR3aa: CASSVDKESSGANVLTF
j_gene: TRBJ1-3; v_gene: TRBV4-2; d_gene: NA; abundance: NA; CDR3nt: TGTGCCAGCAGCCAAGACCGGAGCTCTGGAAACACCATATATTTT; CDR3aa: CASSQDRSSGNTIYF
j_gene: TRBJ2-5; v_gene: TRBV28; d_gene: TRBD1; abundance: NA; CDR3nt: TGTGCCAGCAGTATTACAGACAGGGTGGAGACCCAGTACTTC; CDR3aa: CASSITDRVETQYF
j_gene: TRBJ2-1; v_gene: TRBV29-1; d_gene: NA; abundance: NA; CDR3nt: TGCAGCGTTGGGTTTCGTAAGGATGAGCAGTTCTTC; CDR3aa: CSVGFRKDEQFF
j_gene: TRBJ2-7; v_gene: TRBV10-2; d_gene: NA; abundance: NA; CDR3nt: TGCGCCAGCATTGAAAGGACAGCAAATAACTTTTACGAGCAGTACTTC; CDR3aa: CASIERTANNFYEQYF
j_gene: TRBJ2-7; v_gene: TRBV28; d_gene: NA; abundance: NA; CDR3nt: TGTGCCAGCCGGCAAGCACCCTACGAGCAGTACTTC; CDR3aa: CASRQAPYEQYF
j_gene: TRBJ2-7; v_gene: TRBV7-8; d_gene: NA; abundance: NA; CDR3nt: TGTGCCAGCAGCCAGTACCGCCACATCCACGAGCAGTACTTC; CDR3aa: CASSQYRHIHEQYF
j_gene: TRBJ1-3; v_gene: TRBV5-5; d_gene: NA; abundance: NA; CDR3nt: TGTGCCAGCAGCTTGCAGGGAGCCGGAAACACCATATATTTT; CDR3aa: CASSLQGAGNTIYF
j_gene: TRBJ2-1; v_gene: TRBV5-1; d_gene: NA; abundance: once; CDR3nt: TGCGCCAGCAGCTCCGGACTCCAGCCTACCTACAATGAGCAGTTCTTC; CDR3aa: CASSSGLQPTYNEQFF
j_gene: TRBJ2-1; v_gene: TRBV15; d_gene: NA; abundance: NA; CDR3nt: TGTGCCACCAGCAGAGATTTGGCGGGTGAGCAGTTCTTC; CDR3aa: CATSRDLAGEQFF
j_gene: TRBJ2-1; v_gene: TRBV4-3; d_gene: NA; abundance: NA; CDR3nt: TGCGCCAGCAGCCAAGAATTGGGTGAGCAGTTCTTC; CDR3aa: CASSQELGEQFF
j_gene: TRBJ1-2; v_gene: TRBV6-1; d_gene: NA; abundance: NA; CDR3nt: TGTGCCGGCCGGACCCTCGGTTTGGAGGGCTACACCTTC; CDR3aa: CAGRTLGLEGYTF
j_gene: TRBJ2-7; v_gene: TRBV7-9; d_gene: TRBD2; abundance: NA; CDR3nt: TGTGCCAGCAGCCCGACGGTCCTGGCGGGAGATATCTACGAGCAGTACTTC; CDR3aa: CASSPTVLAGDIYEQYF
j_gene: TRBJ2-3; v_gene: TRBV5-1; d_gene: NA; abundance: NA; CDR3nt: TGCGCCAGCAGCTTGTCGGGAGCGAGCACAGATACGCAGTATTTT; CDR3aa: CASSLSGASTDTQYF
j_gene: TRBJ2-7; v_gene: TRBV7-2; d_gene: TRBD1; abundance: NA; CDR3nt: TGTGCCAGCAGCCTCCTGACAGGGGGCATTGGCGAGCAGTACTTC; CDR3aa: CASSLLTGGIGEQYF
j_gene: TRBJ2-1; v_gene: TRBV7-2; d_gene: TRBD2; abundance: NA; CDR3nt: TGTGCCAGCAGCCCACAGGGGACTAGCGGGAGTAATGAGCAGTTCTTC; CDR3aa: CASSPQGTSGSNEQFF
j_gene: TRBJ2-7; v_gene: TRBV10-2; d_gene: TRBD2; abundance: NA; CDR3nt: TGCGCCAGCAGTGATAGTGGCGGGAGGGTCTACGAGCAGTACTTC; CDR3aa: CASSDSGGRVYEQYF
j_gene: TRBJ2-7; v_gene: TRBV29-1; d_gene: TRBD2; abundance: NA; CDR3nt: TGCAGCGTTGGCCTAGCGGGAGGTTATATGGCGGGCGAGCAGTACTTC; CDR3aa: CSVGLAGGYMAGEQYF
j_gene: TRBJ2-1; v_gene: TRBV29-1; d_gene: TRBD2; abundance: once; CDR3nt: TGCAGCGCAGACAGACTAGCCAAAAAACCAGACAATGAGCAGTTCTTC; CDR3aa: CSADRLAKKPDNEQFF
j_gene: TRBJ2-2; v_gene: TRBV7-2; d_gene: NA; abundance: NA; CDR3nt: TGTGCCAGCAGCCCGAATCAGGTGACCGGGGAGCTGTTTTTT; CDR3aa: CASSPNQVTGELFF
j_gene: TRBJ2-2; v_gene: TRBV6-5; d_gene: TRBD2; abundance: NA; CDR3nt: TGTGCCAGCAGTTACTTCGGGGGAGGGCCCGGGGAGCTGTTTTTT; CDR3aa: CASSYFGGGPGELFF
j_gene: TRBJ2-7; v_gene: TRBV5-1; d_gene: NA; abundance: NA; CDR3nt: TGCGCCAGCAGCGGAACAGGGTTGCCGCCCTACGAGCAGTACTTC; CDR3aa: CASSGTGLPPYEQYF
j_gene: TRBJ2-2; v_gene: TRBV10-1; d_gene: NA; abundance: once; CDR3nt: TGCGCCAGCAGTGACCCAGGGGTGGGCACCGGGGAGCTGTTTTTT; CDR3aa: CASSDPGVGTGELFF
j_gene: TRBJ2-2; v_gene: TRBV7-3; d_gene: TRBD1; abundance: NA; CDR3nt: TGTGCCAGCAGCTCACAGACAGGGAACGGGGAGCTGTTTTTT; CDR3aa: CASSSQTGNGELFF
j_gene: TRBJ1-5; v_gene: TRBV27; d_gene: NA; abundance: NA; CDR3nt: TGTGCCAGCAGTTTCTACGGGGGTAGCAATCAGCCCCAGCATTTT; CDR3aa: CASSFYGGSNQPQHF
j_gene: TRBJ2-7; v_gene: TRBV7-9; d_gene: TRBD2; abundance: NA; CDR3nt: TGTGCCAGCAGCCCGGGGAGGGCGGACGAGCAGTACTTC; CDR3aa: CASSPGRADEQYF
j_gene: TRBJ2-1; v_gene: TRBV19; d_gene: TRBD1; abundance: NA; CDR3nt: TGTGCCAGTAGTATATCAGGGGGCAAGAGGAATGAGCAGTTCTTC; CDR3aa: CASSISGGKRNEQFF
j_gene: TRBJ2-7; v_gene: TRBV7-2; d_gene: TRBD2; abundance: NA; CDR3nt: TGTGCCAGCAGCAGTAGCGGGGGGATCTCCTACGAGCAGTACTTC; CDR3aa: CASSSSGGISYEQYF
j_gene: TRBJ2-3; v_gene: TRBV6-5; d_gene: NA; abundance: NA; CDR3nt: TGTGCCAGCCGACGCAACGGAATGAGTGAAGATACGCAGTATTTT; CDR3aa: CASRRNGMSEDTQYF
j_gene: TRBJ2-2; v_gene: TRBV7-2; d_gene: NA; abundance: NA; CDR3nt: TGTGCCAGCAGCTTAGCGGCAGGGGGGAGCACCGGGGAGCTGTTTTTT; CDR3aa: CASSLAAGGSTGELFF
j_gene: TRBJ1-2; v_gene: TRBV30; d_gene: NA; abundance: once; CDR3nt: TGTGCCTGGAGTGTACTTCATGGCTACACCTTC; CDR3aa: CAWSVLHGYTF
j_gene: TRBJ2-2; v_gene: TRBV7-2; d_gene: NA; abundance: once; CDR3nt: TGTGCCAGCAGCCAGACAGTTAACACCGGGGAGCTGTTTTTT; CDR3aa: CASSQTVNTGELFF
j_gene: TRBJ1-1; v_gene: TRBV5-1; d_gene: NA; abundance: NA; CDR3nt: TGCGCCAGCAGCTTCGGGGGGCGGGTTGAAGCTTTCTTT; CDR3aa: CASSFGGRVEAFF
j_gene: TRBJ2-7; v_gene: TRBV5-4; d_gene: NA; abundance: NA; CDR3nt: TGTGCCAGCAGGAAGGCAGGCGAGCAGTACTTC; CDR3aa: CASRKAGEQYF
j_gene: TRBJ2-5; v_gene: TRBV5-1; d_gene: NA; abundance: NA; CDR3nt: TGCGCCAGCAGCTTGGTACAAGGGGCGGGGACCCAAGAGACCCAGTACTTC; CDR3aa: CASSLVQGAGTQETQYF
j_gene: TRBJ2-7; v_gene: TRBV5-1; d_gene: NA; abundance: NA; CDR3nt: TGCGCCAGCAGCTTAGCGGGTGGCCCGGAGCAGTACTTC; CDR3aa: CASSLAGGPEQYF
j_gene: TRBJ2-1; v_gene: TRBV11-2; d_gene: TRBD1; abundance: NA; CDR3nt: TGTGCCAGCGGACTGACAGGGGGCTCTTACAATGAGCAGTTCTTC; CDR3aa: CASGLTGGSYNEQFF
j_gene: TRBJ2-7; v_gene: TRBV5-1; d_gene: TRBD2; abundance: NA; CDR3nt: TGCGCCAGCAGCCCCCCACTAGCGGGAGTTCTCGAGCAGTACTTC; CDR3aa: CASSPPLAGVLEQYF
j_gene: TRBJ1-3; v_gene: TRBV5-4; d_gene: NA; abundance: NA; CDR3nt: TGTGCCAGCAGCTTTTCTGGAAACACCATATATTTT; CDR3aa: CASSFSGNTIYF
j_gene: TRBJ2-1; v_gene: TRBV29-1; d_gene: NA; abundance: NA; CDR3nt: TGCAGCGTTGAAGATGGGCACCGACCGCAGTTCTTC; CDR3aa: CSVEDGHRPQFF
j_gene: TRBJ2-1; v_gene: TRBV7-7; d_gene: NA; abundance: NA; CDR3nt: TGTGCTAGCAGCTTTAGCGCGGTCGCCCCCTACAATGAGCAGTTCTTC; CDR3aa: CASSFSAVAPYNEQFF
j_gene: TRBJ1-3; v_gene: TRBV6-1; d_gene: TRBD1; abundance: NA; CDR3nt: TGTGCCACACAGGGGACTGGAAACACCATATATTTT; CDR3aa: CATQGTGNTIYF
j_gene: TRBJ2-2; v_gene: TRBV10-3; d_gene: TRBD2; abundance: NA; CDR3nt: TGTGCCATCAGCCCTGGGGGGGGTCTGGCCGGGGAGCTGTTTTTT; CDR3aa: CAISPGGGLAGELFF